Listed below are T cell receptor beta chains from one sample, sequenced in a study of T cell clonotyping in hematopoietic cell transplantation. Some clones are missing from TCRdb's copy, which holds only in-frame ones; the method was immunoSEQ multiplex PCR. Of 15,000 to 20,000 clones listed, 70% to 90% are singletons. The sample was peripheral blood mononuclear cells. These receptors came from a woman between 40 and 55 years old in good health. Some clones in this sample may be carry-over from other donors' samples. The CDR3 runs from the conserved cysteine through the conserved F or W. Some rows have no size entry. The others give once, few or many, or a class for an expanded clone.

- TRBJ1-6 TRBV30 CAWSSGQDNSPLHF
- TRBJ1-1 TRBV2 CASSEIGATEAFF
- TRBJ1-5 TRBV7-2 CASSLVGRRNQPQHF
- TRBJ2-1 TRBV4-1 CASSQEGLASYNEQFF
- TRBJ2-7 TRBV4-3 CASSQAGATYEQYF
- TRBJ1-4 TRBV10-3 CAISDQGAKLFF
- TRBJ2-7 TRBV7-2 CASSLAGGPPYEQYF
once TRBJ1-5 TRBV4-3 CASSLGRKEPQHF
- TRBJ2-7 TRBV5-8 CASSLGQGLTYEQYF
- TRBJ1-1 TRBV19 CASSPQNTEAFF
- TRBJ2-5 TRBV25-1 CASSERGHQETQYF
medium-sized TRBJ2-1 TRBV7-9 CAGAGGPDNEQFF
- TRBJ1-6 TRBV25-1 CASSLGANNNSPLHF
- TRBJ2-7 TRBV10-3 CAISESGYEQYF
few TRBJ2-4 TRBV28 CASNPGPKNIQYF
few TRBJ1-3 TRBV2 CASTESGAMGNTIYF